Listed below are T cell receptor beta chains from one sample, sequenced in a study of response to subunit inactivated influenza vaccine. TCRdb recomputed calls from the RT-PCR reads with MiXCR, one row per CDR3 protein. This table holds roughly 540,000 distinct CDR3 sequences, roughly 25% found once. These sequences were also reported in another study, on T cells expressing NK-cell markers.

Sequenced here: CD4+ T cells sorted from PBMCs, sampled about 12 days after vaccination. The source of these receptors is a man aged 45-65 years who received an inactivated influenza vaccine. Both conserved end residues are trimmed from each CDR3.

j_call v_call cdr3_length cdr3_aa
TRBJ2-1 TRBV3-1 14 ASSALGWRDDNEQF
TRBJ2-2 TRBV6-1 12 AIRGTGNTGELF
TRBJ2-7 TRBV25-1 14 ASSEFGQGATYEQY
TRBJ2-3 TRBV12-3/TRBV12-4 12 ASSLGRRGDTQY
TRBJ1-2 TRBV3-1 11 ASSQTGTYGYT
TRBJ1-4 TRBV5-1 14 ASSLGTDATNEKLF
TRBJ2-5 TRBV29-1 10 SVGAIQETQY
TRBJ1-4 TRBV28 12 ASSLPRGEEKLF
TRBJ1-1 TRBV15 14 ATSRGDRGLGTEAF
TRBJ2-2 TRBV9 10 ASSEDSGELF
TRBJ1-4 TRBV7-3 16 ASSLWIGGGGPHEKLF
TRBJ1-1 TRBV20-1 11 SARVPGGPEAF
TRBJ1-1 TRBV19 13 ASSRTLQGYTEAF
TRBJ2-3 TRBV6-1 13 ASSIGLAGADTQY
TRBJ1-6 TRBV18 13 ASSSDRPYNSPLH
TRBJ1-1 TRBV20-1 12 SARVPGVDTEAF
TRBJ2-5 TRBV6-2/TRBV6-3 13 ASSPQDGRSETQY
TRBJ2-5 TRBV6-1 12 ASSRDSGFGAQY
TRBJ2-3 TRBV10-3 14 AISEARGSSTDTQY
TRBJ2-7 TRBV9 12 ASSVTGLPYEQY
TRBJ2-3 TRBV29-1 11 SVRLAMTDTQY
TRBJ2-4 TRBV18 12 ASSPPAGGNIQY
TRBJ2-1 TRBV29-1 12 SVARGDLNNEQF
TRBJ2-1 TRBV6-2/TRBV6-3 13 ASSISGTFYNEQF
TRBJ2-1 TRBV4-3 15 ASSQETSGGGRYEQF
TRBJ2-1 TRBV7-2 13 ASSLRRGAYNEQF
TRBJ2-1 TRBV5-1 13 ASSFLSGGDNEQF
TRBJ2-7 TRBV5-1 11 ASSLAGASDEY
TRBJ1-2 TRBV20-1 11 SAPGQGNYGYT
TRBJ1-6 TRBV4-2 10 ASSQADSPLH
TRBJ2-7 TRBV12-3/TRBV12-4 12 ASSLTGGVHEQY
TRBJ2-1 TRBV7-3 15 ASSLRSSVRSYNEQF
TRBJ2-7 TRBV10-3 13 AISESGGITNEQY
TRBJ1-4 TRBV20-1 12 SALTRGYGEKLF
TRBJ2-2 TRBV4-3 15 ASSQDAAGANTGELF
TRBJ2-2 TRBV10-2 13 ASSGQGVQTGELF
TRBJ2-7 TRBV11-2 12 ASSPEWVFYEQY
TRBJ2-7 TRBV20-1 11 SARTGSLDEQY
TRBJ2-7 TRBV20-1 12 SAPGAAGGHEQY
TRBJ2-3 TRBV7-2 14 ASSPTTSGGWDTQY
TRBJ2-5 TRBV14 17 ASSQALGLASGPRETQY
TRBJ2-1 TRBV2 12 ASIASGIYNEQF
TRBJ1-1 TRBV20-1 11 SATDSLGAEAF
TRBJ1-6 TRBV10-2 12 ASSDWVLGSPLH
TRBJ2-5 TRBV29-1 8 SGGGETQY
TRBJ2-5 TRBV20-1 14 SATRTSGSVQETQY
TRBJ2-5 TRBV7-2 15 ASSLRTAAEPQETQY
TRBJ1-6 TRBV20-1 11 SANRVSGSPLH
TRBJ2-7 TRBV9 13 ASSVGAGTLYEQY
TRBJ2-3 TRBV2 11 ASRDISTDTQY
TRBJ2-7 TRBV20-1 11 SAKDRDGYEQY
TRBJ2-7 TRBV14 13 ASRSALGSSYEQY
TRBJ2-1 TRBV7-3 11 ASSAGTGHEQF
TRBJ2-1 TRBV24-1 14 ATSDFTSGRFNEQF
TRBJ2-3 TRBV7-3 12 ASSAGQGTDTQY
TRBJ2-2 TRBV9 11 ASSPHFTGELF
TRBJ1-4 TRBV5-1 12 ASSLDTGEEKLF
TRBJ1-1 TRBV4-2 12 ASSDEIWGTEAF
TRBJ1-2 TRBV11-2 13 ASSLGRGAGSGYT
TRBJ1-2 TRBV2 12 ASSPQGLDYGYT